These T cell receptor beta chains were read from a single sample in a study of shared clonotypes between healthy human individuals. Sequenced by immunoSEQ multiplex PCR; TCRdb stores in-frame clones only, minus some. The sample yields 90,000 to 100,000 clones, around 47% seen once. Sequences were obtained from PBMCs. The receptor source for this set is a woman aged 40 to 50 in good health. Some clones in this sample may be carry-over from other donors' samples. Both conserved end residues are part of each CDR3. D genes are given only for firm matches. Size is stated for part of the rows, as once, few or many counts, or as a class when the clone is expanded.

TRBJ2-5 | many | TRBV30 | . | TGTGCCTGGACGGGGCTGGGCGAAGAGACCCAGTACTTC | CAWTGLGEETQYF
TRBJ2-2 | many | TRBV4-3 | TRBD2 | TGCGCCAGCAGCCAAGTTAGCGGGAGAGGCACCGGGGAGCTGTTTTTT | CASSQVSGRGTGELFF
TRBJ1-2 | . | TRBV27 | . | TGTGCCAGCAGTCGTCCTAGGCTGAGCGGGGCAGCTAACTATGGCTACACCTTC | CASSRPRLSGAANYGYTF
TRBJ2-7 | few | TRBV28 | . | TGTGCCAGCTGTGGTACAGGGGACTACTCCTACGAGCAGTACTTC | CASCGTGDYSYEQYF
TRBJ2-7 | . | TRBV7-9 | TRBD2 | TGTGCCAGCAGCCAAGGGACTAGCGGGATGAAAGAGCAGTACTTC | CASSQGTSGMKEQYF
TRBJ1-5 | . | TRBV4-1 | . | TGCGCCAGCAGCACCACTGGGGGCAATCAGCCCCAGCATTTT | CASSTTGGNQPQHF
TRBJ1-2 | . | TRBV18 | . | TGTGCCAGCTCACCAGAGCAGGCCGCTGGCTATGGCTACACCTTC | CASSPEQAAGYGYTF
TRBJ2-7 | . | TRBV4-1 | . | TGCGCCAGCAGCCAAGAGGGGCTCCTAGGGGCCTACGAGCAGTACTTC | CASSQEGLLGAYEQYF
TRBJ2-7 | . | TRBV7-6 | TRBD2 | TGTGCCAGCAGCTTACGTAGCGGGAGCTCCTACGAGCAGTACTTC | CASSLRSGSSYEQYF
TRBJ2-1 | . | TRBV5-1 | TRBD1 | TGCGCCAGCAGCTTGGCAAAAGGGGGCGCAGACAATGAGCAGTTCTTC | CASSLAKGGADNEQFF
TRBJ2-1 | . | TRBV7-3 | . | TGTGCCAGCAGCGTCGACTACAATGAGCAGTTCTTC | CASSVDYNEQFF
TRBJ1-1 | many | TRBV27 | TRBD1 | TGTGCCAGCAGTTCTCTACCGGGACAGGAGAACACTGAAGCTTTCTTT | CASSSLPGQENTEAFF
TRBJ2-3 | . | TRBV20-1 | . | TGCAGTGCTAGAGTTGAAGATACGCAGTATTTT | CSARVEDTQYF
TRBJ2-2 | few | TRBV19 | TRBD2 | TGTGCCAGTAGTACCCCCAAGCTAGCGGCCGGGGAGCTGTTTTTT | CASSTPKLAAGELFF
TRBJ2-5 | many | TRBV10-2 | . | TGCGCCAGCAGTTACCGACAGGACCAAGAGACCCAGTACTTC | CASSYRQDQETQYF
TRBJ1-2 | few | TRBV18 | . | TGTGCCAGCTCACCAACGACAAGTCCCCCGCCGGGCTATGGCTACACCTTC | CASSPTTSPPPGYGYTF
TRBJ2-7 | once | TRBV7-9 | . | TGTGCCAGCAGCTTGGAGGGGGCTCGGGAGCAGTACTTC | CASSLEGAREQYF
TRBJ2-5 | . | TRBV23-1 | . | TGCGCCAGCAGTCCGAAGACCCAGTACTTC | CASSPKTQYF
TRBJ2-7 | . | TRBV10-3 | TRBD2 | TGTGCCATCAGCGAAAACCCCGTTTCTAGCGGCAACTCCTACGAGCAGTACTTC | CAISENPVSSGNSYEQYF
TRBJ1-5 | . | TRBV27 | . | TGTGCCAGCAGCAGGCGGGGGAGCAATCAGCCCCAGCATTTT | CASSRRGSNQPQHF
TRBJ1-2 | many | TRBV5-1 | TRBD1 | TGCGCCACCACTAGGGACAGAAACGCGCTGGGTGGCTACACCTTC | CATTRDRNALGGYTF
TRBJ1-1 | . | TRBV5-6 | TRBD1 | TGTGCCAGCGGCTCCGGGACAGGCACTGAAGCTTTCTTT | CASGSGTGTEAFF
TRBJ2-7 | . | TRBV6-4 | . | TGTGCCAGCAGCGCCTCGGACGGCTACGAGCAGTACTTC | CASSASDGYEQYF
TRBJ1-2 | few | TRBV29-1 | . | TGCAGCGTCCAAAACAGAGAGGGCTACACCTTC | CSVQNREGYTF
TRBJ2-5 | . | TRBV7-9 | . | TGTGCCAGCAGCTATGGGAACGATTTGTACCAAGAGACCCAGTACTTC | CASSYGNDLYQETQYF
TRBJ2-5 | many | TRBV5-1 | . | TGCGCCAGCAGCTTAGAACGCCTGGGGGAGACCCAGTACTTC | CASSLERLGETQYF
TRBJ2-7 | many | TRBV4-1 | . | TGCGCCAGCAGCCAAGATGGGAGAGCTGTCTACGAGCAGTACTTC | CASSQDGRAVYEQYF
TRBJ2-7 | many | TRBV19 | TRBD1 | TGTGCCAGTAGTACCCCGGGACAGAAATACGAGCAGTACTTC | CASSTPGQKYEQYF
TRBJ2-7 | many | TRBV28 | . | TGTGCCAGCACCGTTAGCGGAGGGGACTACGAGCAGTACTTC | CASTVSGGDYEQYF
TRBJ2-4 | few | TRBV28 | . | TGTGCCAGCAGTTCTTCCGACAGATTACAAAACATTCAGTACTTC | CASSSSDRLQNIQYF
TRBJ1-4 | . | TRBV15 | . | TGTGCCACCAGCAGAGATCCCCTGGAAACTAATGAAAAACTGTTTTTT | CATSRDPLETNEKLFF
TRBJ2-7 | . | TRBV30 | TRBD2 | TGTGCCTGGAGTGCAATGGATAGCGGGACAACCTACGAGCAGTACTTC | CAWSAMDSGTTYEQYF
TRBJ1-1 | many | TRBV27 | . | TGTGCCAGCAGTCTCAACAGAGTGAACACTGAAGCTTTCTTT | CASSLNRVNTEAFF
TRBJ2-1 | . | TRBV4-2 | TRBD2 | TGTGCCAGCAGCCAAGATTTCACTAGCGGGGCACTGGAGCAGTTCTTC | CASSQDFTSGALEQFF
TRBJ2-7 | medium-sized | TRBV15 | TRBD1 | TGTGCCACCAGCAGAGATCTCATCGGACAGGGGACCTACGAGCAGTACTTC | CATSRDLIGQGTYEQYF
TRBJ2-2 | . | TRBV5-5 | TRBD1 | TGTGCCAGCAGCTCACAGACAGGGGGCGCGGTGGTCGGGGAGCTGTTTTTT | CASSSQTGGAVVGELFF
TRBJ1-2 | many | TRBV7-2 | . | TGTGCCAGCAGCTTGGGGAACCTGAGGGGCTATGGCTACACCTTC | CASSLGNLRGYGYTF
TRBJ1-3 | few | TRBV7-2 | . | TGTGCCAGCAGCCGTGAGCGGGAAGACACCATATATTTT | CASSREREDTIYF
TRBJ1-4 | many | TRBV7-9 | TRBD1 | TGTGCCAGCAGCTTAAATACAGGGGCGAGAGGTGGAAAACTGTTTTTT | CASSLNTGARGGKLFF
TRBJ1-5 | few | TRBV28 | . | TGTGCCAGCAGTTTAGGGCGCCTTAGCAGTCAGCCCCAGCATTTT | CASSLGRLSSQPQHF
TRBJ2-7 | . | TRBV9 | TRBD2 | TGTGCCAGCAGCGGCGGTAGCGGGAGTGGGGACGAGCAGTACTTC | CASSGGSGSGDEQYF
TRBJ2-7 | . | TRBV6-1 | . | TGTGCCAGCAGTGAACCACCTCCCCCCTACGAGCAGTACTTC | CASSEPPPPYEQYF
TRBJ1-6 | few | TRBV6-6 | . | TGTGCCAGCAGTTACGCGCCGCAGGACCGAAGTTCACCCCTCCACTTT | CASSYAPQDRSSPLHF
TRBJ2-3 | . | TRBV5-1 | . | TGCGCCAGCAGCTTAGGGGATTGGGGAGATACGCAGTATTTT | CASSLGDWGDTQYF
TRBJ2-5 | . | TRBV15 | . | TGTGCCACCAGCAGTGGACGCCAAGAGACCCAGTACTTC | CATSSGRQETQYF
TRBJ2-7 | . | TRBV6-5 | TRBD2 | TGTGCCAGCAGTTACTCCCGCGGGAGTTACGAGCAGTACTTC | CASSYSRGSYEQYF